Reported below is one T cell receptor beta chain. The CDR3 length is 13 residues. The V gene lost 6 bases and the J gene lost 2 bases, with 11 bases spanning the gap. Germline V gene sequence: CDR1 MNHNY, CDR2 SVGAGI (reference sequence). Treatment reported: 15 to 20 received Ad26.COV2.S at low or high dose, single or two shots; five or six received placebo; per-sample allocation not given. Samples came from day 63 after the first vaccine or placebo injection. Repertoires were generated with immunoSEQ multiplex PCR, while TCRdb's copy carries only in-frame clones and drops some. Here the sample spans 250,000 or so clones, around nine tenths being singletons. This record belongs to a study of Ad26.COV2.S vaccination and SARS-CoV-2 variants. Study summary: Ad26.COV2.S arm of COV1001 included the donor. Ad26.COV2.S shots went into the muscle once or twice, 56 days apart.

The TCR sequence derives from a person between 18 and 59 years old who received the Ad26.COV2.S COVID-19 vaccine or a placebo. The chain combines TRBV6-6 with TRBJ2-7, with D perhaps TRBD1 (6 bases). The specimen comprised peripheral blood, sampled in a trial of Ad26.COV2.S vaccine versus placebo. The CDR3 is CASRKGQAYEQYF. The CDR3 nucleotides are TGTGCCAGCAGAAAGGGACAAGCCTACGAGCAGTACTTC.